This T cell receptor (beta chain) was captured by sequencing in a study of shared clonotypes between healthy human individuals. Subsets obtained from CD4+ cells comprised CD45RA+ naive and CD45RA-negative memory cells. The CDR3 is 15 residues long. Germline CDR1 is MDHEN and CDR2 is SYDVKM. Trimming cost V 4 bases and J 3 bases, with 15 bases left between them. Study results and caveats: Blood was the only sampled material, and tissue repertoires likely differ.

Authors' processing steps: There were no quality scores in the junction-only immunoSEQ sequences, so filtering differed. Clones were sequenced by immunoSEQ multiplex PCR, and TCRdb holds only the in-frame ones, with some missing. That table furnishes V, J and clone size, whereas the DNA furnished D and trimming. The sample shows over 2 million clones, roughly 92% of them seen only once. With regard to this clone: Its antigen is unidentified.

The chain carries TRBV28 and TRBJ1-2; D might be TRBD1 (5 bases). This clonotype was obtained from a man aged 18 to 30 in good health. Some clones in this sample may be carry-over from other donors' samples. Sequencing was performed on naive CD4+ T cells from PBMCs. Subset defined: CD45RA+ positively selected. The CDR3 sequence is CASSSRMRGDYGYTF. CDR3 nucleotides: TGTGCCAGCAGTTCCCGGATGAGGGGTGACTATGGCTACACCTTC.